This T cell receptor beta chain stems from a study of technical replicates of blood from a few donors. Sequencing used immunoSEQ multiplex PCR; TCRdb keeps in-frame clones, though not all of them. The sample consists of about 83,000 clones, 90% to 95% of them appearing once. Germline V lookup: CDR1 MNHEY, CDR2 SVGAGI. Trimming pared 2 bases from V and 2 bases from J, leaving 8 bases between. The CDR3 length is 14 residues. The sequencing input was T cells isolated from PBMCs. The sequence was collected from a human donor in good health. This chain links TRBV6-5 with TRBJ2-3; D is undetermined. CDR3 sequence (DNA): TGTGCCAGCAGTTACAACAGATACACAGATACGCAGTATTTT. Its translation: CASSYNRYTDTQYF.